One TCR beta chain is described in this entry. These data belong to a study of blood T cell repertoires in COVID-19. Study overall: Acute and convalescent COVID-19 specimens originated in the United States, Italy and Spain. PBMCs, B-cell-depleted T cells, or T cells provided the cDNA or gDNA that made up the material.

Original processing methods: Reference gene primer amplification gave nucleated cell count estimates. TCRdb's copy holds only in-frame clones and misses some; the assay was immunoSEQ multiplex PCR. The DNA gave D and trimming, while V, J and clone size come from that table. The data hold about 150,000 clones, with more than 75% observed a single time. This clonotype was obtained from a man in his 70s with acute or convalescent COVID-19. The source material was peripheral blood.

CDR3 residues: CASSLEARGYSPLHF. CDR3 sequence (DNA): TGTGCCAGCAGCTTGGAGGCTCGGGGGTATTCACCCCTCCACTTT. This chain links TRBV5-8 with TRBJ1-6, with D tentatively TRBD1 (5 bases). Per germline, CDR1 SGHTS and CDR2 YDEGEE. There are 15 residues in the CDR3. The V gene lost 0 bases and the J gene lost 8 bases, with 12 bases spanning the gap.